The clone carrying this T cell receptor beta chain was counted at least ten times. Its cognate antigen is unknown. V lost 3 bases and J lost 5, with 13 bases in between. There are 14 residues in the CDR3. Germline V gene data show CDR1 as MDHEN and CDR2 as SYDVKM. Combining iRepertoire HTBI primers with Arm-PCR of CDR3 regions, the authors built TCR beta libraries. TCRdb reprocessed the multiplex PCR reads with MiXCR, giving one entry per CDR3 protein. The table has approximately 380,000 distinct CDR3 sequences, about 20% seen once; the top ten hold around 21%. These data come from a study of regulatory T cells in long-lasting Graves disease. Study results and caveats: Favoring TRBV28, TRBJ1-2 and TRBJ2-5 was a feature seen in persistent disease.

Time point in this sample: persistent/refractory GD, antithyroid drugs over 5 years with positive TRAb. RNA extracted from PBMCs served as the sequencing template. The sequence came from a female donor with Graves disease. The rearrangement joins TRBV28 to TRBJ1-1; TRBD1 is a possible D gene (5 bases). Sequenced material: peripheral blood mononuclear cells (PBMCs), taken when the disease was refractory, from a patient treated with antithyroid drugs. CDR3 sequence reads: CASSFSYGGTEAFF. In nucleotides, the CDR3 is TGTGCCAGCAGTTTTTCCTATGGGGGTACTGAAGCTTTCTTT. Based on the CDR3 plus reference TRBV28 and TRBJ1-1, the full variable domain is DVKVTQSSRYLVKRTGEKVFLECVQDMDHENMFWYRQDPGLGLRLIYFSYDVKMKEKGDIPEGYSVSREKKERFSLILESASTNQTSMYLCASSFSYGGTEAFFGQGTRLTVV.